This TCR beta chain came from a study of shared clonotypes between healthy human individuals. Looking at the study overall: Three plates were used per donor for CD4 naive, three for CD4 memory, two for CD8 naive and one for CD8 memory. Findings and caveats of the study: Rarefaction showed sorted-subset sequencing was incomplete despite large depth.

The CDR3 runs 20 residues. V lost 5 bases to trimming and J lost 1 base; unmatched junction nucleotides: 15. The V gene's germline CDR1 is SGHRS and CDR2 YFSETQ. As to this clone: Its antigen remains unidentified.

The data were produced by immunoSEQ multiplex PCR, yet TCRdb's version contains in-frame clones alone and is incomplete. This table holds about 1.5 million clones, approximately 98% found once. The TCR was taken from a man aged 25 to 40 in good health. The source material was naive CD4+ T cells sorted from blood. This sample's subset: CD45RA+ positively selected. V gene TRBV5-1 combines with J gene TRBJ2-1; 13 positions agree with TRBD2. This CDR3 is CASRLTLGLAGARSYNEQFF. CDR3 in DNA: TGCGCCAGCAGACTCACCTTAGGACTAGCGGGAGCTCGGTCCTACAATGAGCAGTTCTTC. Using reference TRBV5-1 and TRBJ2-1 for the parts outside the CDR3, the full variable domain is KAGVTQTPRYLIKTRGQQVTLSCSPISGHRSVSWYQQTPGQGLQFLFEYFSETQRNKGNFPGRFSGRQFSNSRSEMNVSTLELGDSALYLCASRLTLGLAGARSYNEQFFGPGTRLTVL.